A single TCR beta chain is shown here with its context. What it recognizes is unknown. The data were obtained in a study of neoadjuvant nivolumab and ipilimumab in lung cancer. At the level of the study: Nivolumab 3 mg/kg was given days 1, 15 and 29, plus ipilimumab 1 mg/kg day 1 in combination.

Broader study findings: Higher pretherapy blood TCR richness went with higher resected-tumor richness.

The CDR3 runs 16 residues. CDR1 and CDR2 (germline): SGHNT, YYREEE (reference sequence). The V gene end was trimmed by 0 bases and the J gene end by 5 bases; junction bases not matched to a gene: 10. TCRdb's table, derived via immunoSEQ multiplex PCR, lists solely in-frame clones and lacks some. There are about 8,000 clones in the sample; 75% to 90% occur only once, and 2% to 2.5% lies in the top ten. V is TRBV5-4 and J is TRBJ2-7, with TRBD2 identical over 8 bases. The input for sequencing was tumor tissue, taken after neoadjuvant nivolumab, alone or with ipilimumab, at or shortly before surgery. The receptor's source is an adult with non-small cell lung cancer. Some clones in this sample may be carry-over from other donors' samples. The CDR3 reads CASSLALGSGIDEQYF. The CDR3 DNA sequence: TGTGCCAGCAGCTTGGCCCTCGGTAGCGGGATTGACGAGCAGTACTTC.